The 30 T cell receptor beta chains presented below share a single source sample, sequenced in a study of shared clonotypes between healthy human individuals (dated by TCRdb to the early 2020s). Library construction relied on the immunoSEQ multiplex PCR assay. TCRdb obtained this table from immuneACCESS and retained in-frame rearrangements with V and J assigned. These tables miss some clones; where compared with another copy, unresolved V genes account for less than half of the shortfall, and the remainder is unexplained. The sample has 2 million to 2.5 million clones on record, just under 95% of them singletons. The top ten clones comprise roughly 0.34% of the sample. Sequencing input: naive CD4+ T cells from PBMCs. The cell subset or site tag for this specimen amounts to: CD45RA+ positively selected. The receptors come from a man in his late teens or twenties in good health. Some clones in this sample may be carry-over from other donors' samples.

The chain carries TRBV7-8 and TRBJ2-7; 8 bases fit TRBD2. The V gene end was trimmed by 4 bases and the J gene end by 0 bases; junction bases not matched to a gene: 8. The CDR3 extends over 16 amino acids. In germline, CDR1 is SGHVS, CDR2 FQNEAQ. The CDR3 loop reads CASSSVRLAFSYEQYF. CDR3 DNA sequence: TGTGCCAGCAGCTCCGTCAGACTAGCGTTCTCCTACGAGCAGTACTTC.

J is TRBJ2-7 and V is TRBV28; unclear D gene. This CDR3 is built from 15 residues. Per the germline V gene, CDR1 is MDHEN and CDR2 is SYDVKM. V gave up 6 bases and J gave up 0 bases, with 15 bases separating them. The CDR3 sequence is CASRALAEISYEQYF. The CDR3 nucleotides read TGTGCCAGCAGGGCGTTGGCGGAAATCTCCTACGAGCAGTACTTC.

The V call is TRBV5-1, the J call TRBJ1-4, with 8 bases aligning to TRBD1. The CDR3 is 15 residues long. Germline trimming cut 2 bases from V and 7 bases from J; bases unmatched to any gene: 7. Germline assignment: CDR1 SGHRS and CDR2 YFSETQ. In DNA, the CDR3 is TGCGCCAGCAGCTTCGCCGACAGGGGAGGTGAAAAACTGTTTTTT. Translation gives CASSFADRGGEKLFF.

The chain recombines TRBV6-5 with TRBJ1-1, with TRBD1 matching over 9 bases. Per germline, CDR1 MNHEY and CDR2 SVGAGI. Trimming cost V 5 bases and J 4 bases; bases outside gene matches: 5. The length of the CDR3 is 14 residues. The CDR3 loop reads CASSNRGLGTEAFF. The CDR3 DNA reads as TGTGCCAGCAGTAACAGGGGGCTTGGCACTGAAGCTTTCTTT.

The gene calls are TRBV30 and TRBJ2-5, with D perhaps assigned TRBD1 or TRBD2 (5 bases each). Germline CDR1 is GTSNPN and CDR2 is SVGIG (reference sequence). This CDR3 contains 14 residues. Trimming removed 0 bases from V and 5 bases from J, with 13 bases in between. The CDR3 sequence: CAWSVGEWAETQYF. CDR3 DNA sequence: TGTGCCTGGAGTGTAGGGGAGTGGGCCGAGACCCAGTACTTC.

This clone was detected once. CDR3 sequence (DNA): TGTGCCAGTAGTCCCAGCCAGTCGGGCAGCACCCTAGGTTTCTCCCATGAGCAGTTCTTC. Translation: CASSPSQSGSTLGFSHEQFF. This chain joins TRBV19 and TRBJ2-1; no definite D call. The V and J ends lost 5 bases and 8 bases respectively, with 34 bases between them. Germline CDR1 and CDR2: LNHDA and SQIVND (reference sequence). CDR3 length: 20 residues.

This clone was detected only once. The J gene is TRBJ1-3, the V gene TRBV10-3; 8 bases map to TRBD1. With 2 bases clipped from V and 2 bases from J, the junction kept 2 bases outside the gene matches. The CDR3 runs to 15 residues. The V gene's germline CDR1 is ENHRY and CDR2 SYGVKD. This CDR3 is CAISETGGTGNTIYF. Written as DNA, the CDR3 is TGTGCCATCAGTGAGACAGGGGGGACTGGAAACACCATATATTTT.

The rearrangement joins TRBV28 to TRBJ2-5, with 7 bases lining up with TRBD2. The J segment lost 5 bases and the V segment lost 7 bases, leaving 13 bases of the junction unmatched. The CDR3 length is 15 residues. The V gene's germline CDR1 is MDHEN and CDR2 SYDVKM. CDR3 in DNA: TGTGCCAGCACCCCCCGAGCGGGAAGGGAGGAGACCCAGTACTTC. It encodes CASTPRAGREETQYF.

The V and J genes are TRBV7-3 and TRBJ2-3, with D unresolved. V lost 1 base and J 2 bases, leaving 7 bases between the germline ends. The CDR3 is made up of 14 amino acids. The germline V gene has CDR1 SGHTA and CDR2 FQGTGA. The CDR3 spells CASSLRANTDTQYF. In nucleotides, the CDR3 is TGTGCCAGCAGCTTAAGGGCCAACACAGATACGCAGTATTTT.

This clone was recorded only once. This chain links TRBV28 with TRBJ2-2; the D is unclear. The germline V gene encodes CDR1 MDHEN and CDR2 SYDVKM. The V end was cut by 6 bases, the J end by 3 bases, with 11 bases between. CDR3 length equals 14 residues. The CDR3 coding sequence is TGTGCCAGCAGCCTGACAAAATACACCGGGGAGCTGTTTTTT. This gives the protein CASSLTKYTGELFF.

The chain employs TRBV6-6 and TRBJ2-2; no firm D call. Trimming took 5 bases from V and 6 from J, leaving 13 bases between them. Germline V gene data show CDR1 as MNHNY and CDR2 as SVGAGI (reference sequence). This CDR3 is 14 amino acids long. The CDR3 nucleotides are TGTGCCAGCAGTCAGACAACGGGCGCCGGGGAGCTGTTTTTT. Its protein is CASSQTTGAGELFF.

The CDR3 reads CASSEYSSGANVLTF. CDR3 coding DNA: TGTGCCAGCAGTGAATATAGCTCTGGGGCCAACGTCCTGACTTTC. The chain joins TRBV2 to TRBJ2-6; D unresolved. Germline loops: CDR1 SNHLY, CDR2 FYNNEI. The CDR3 has 15 residues. Trimming left V 2 bases short and J 0 bases short, with 5 bases between. The whole variable domain, filled in from reference TRBV2 and TRBJ2-6, reads EPEVTQTPSHQVTQMGQEVILRCVPISNHLYFYWYRQILGQKVEFLVSFYNNEISEKSEIFDDQFSVERPDGSNFTLKIRSTKLEDSAMYFCASSEYSSGANVLTFGAGSRLTVL.

The chain uses TRBV25-1 and TRBJ2-6; D gene uncertain. The CDR3 totals 15 residues. V lost 2 bases, J lost 0 bases, and 5 bases lay in between. Germline-derived CDR1 and CDR2 are MGHDK and SYGVNS. The CDR3 loop reads CASSEVGSGANVLTF. DNA of the CDR3: TGTGCCAGCAGTGAAGTAGGCTCTGGGGCCAACGTCCTGACTTTC.

The chain couples TRBV5-1 to TRBJ1-4; TRBD1 aligns across 9 bases. Trimming took 4 bases from V and 7 from J; bases not matched to a gene: 8. Germline CDR1 and CDR2: SGHRS and YFSETQ. The CDR3 sequence is 15 residues long. CDR3 nucleotide sequence: TGCGCCAGCAGCGCGGGACAGGGTAACGGTGAAAAACTGTTTTTT. It codes for CASSAGQGNGEKLFF.

The V gene is TRBV4-1, the J gene TRBJ2-7, with D maybe TRBD1 (7 bases). The V end was cut by 1 base, the J end by 5 bases, with 24 bases between. This CDR3 region has 18 residues. Germline CDR1 reads MGHRA; CDR2 reads YSYEKL. The CDR3 DNA follows: TGCGCCAGCAGCCAAGTTGTCCGAGTGGAGGGGGCTCGTCACGAGCAGTACTTC. Translated: CASSQVVRVEGARHEQYF.

The chain has TRBV28 and TRBJ1-4; D remains ambiguous. Germline assignment: CDR1 MDHEN and CDR2 SYDVKM. The CDR3 extends over 15 amino acids. V lost 3 bases and J 5 bases, leaving 13 bases between the germline ends. The CDR3 loop is CASSFASRLNEKLFF. Here the CDR3 DNA reads TGTGCCAGCAGTTTCGCATCTCGCCTAAATGAAAAACTGTTTTTT. Full variable domain (missing parts from reference TRBV28 and TRBJ1-4): DVKVTQSSRYLVKRTGEKVFLECVQDMDHENMFWYRQDPGLGLRLIYFSYDVKMKEKGDIPEGYSVSREKKERFSLILESASTNQTSMYLCASSFASRLNEKLFFGSGTQLSVL.

The rearrangement uses TRBV28 and TRBJ1-5, with D possibly TRBD1 on 5 matching bases. Trimming left V 2 bases short and J 6 bases short, with 14 bases between. The CDR3 runs 15 residues. Germline CDR1 is MDHEN and CDR2 is SYDVKM. The CDR3 DNA is TGTGCCAGCAGTTTAGCGATGGGGGGAACTCAGCCCCAGCATTTT. It codes for CASSLAMGGTQPQHF.

This rearrangement joins TRBV9 to TRBJ2-1; either TRBD1 or TRBD2 may supply D (5 bases each). V was clipped by 4 bases and J by 8 bases, with 16 bases between them. This CDR3 contains 14 residues. Germline V gene data show CDR1 as SGDLS and CDR2 as YYNGEE. This CDR3 reads CASSPGAREYEQFF. CDR3 DNA sequence: TGTGCCAGCAGCCCCGGGGCTAGGGAATATGAGCAGTTCTTC.

In its sample, this clone was seen a few times. Here the CDR3 reads CASSPGTMNTEAFF. The CDR3 coding sequence is TGCGCCAGCAGCCCCGGGACAATGAACACTGAAGCTTTCTTT. The chain carries TRBV4-3 and TRBJ1-1; D is perhaps TRBD1 (6 bases). This CDR3 region has 14 residues. Germline CDR1 and CDR2: LGHNA and YSLEER. The ends were cut back, 4 bases at V and 0 bases at J, with 9 bases in the middle.

This rearrangement joins TRBV10-2 to TRBJ2-1; 10 bases line up with TRBD2. V shed 8 bases, J shed 1 base, and the junction held 5 bases outside the gene matches. CDR3 length equals 15 residues. Germline loops: CDR1 WSHSY, CDR2 SAAADI. For the CDR3, the DNA is TGCGCCAGCTCGGGACTAGCGATATCCTACAATGAGCAGTTCTTC. Encoded protein: CASSGLAISYNEQFF.

V usage is TRBV30 and J usage is TRBJ2-7; D is possibly TRBD1 (7 bases). With 4 bases removed from V and 3 bases from J, the gap between germline ends came to 19 bases. The CDR3 is 15 amino acids. Germline assignment: CDR1 GTSNPN and CDR2 SVGIG (reference sequence). The CDR3 coding sequence is TGTGCCTGGACCCGAGGGGGGACAGCGAGCTACGAGCAGTACTTC. Its protein product is CAWTRGGTASYEQYF.

This chain joins TRBV7-6 and TRBJ2-1, with 8 positions matching TRBD2. The germline V gene has CDR1 SGHVS and CDR2 FNYEAQ. This CDR3 contains 17 residues. With 5 bases clipped from V and 4 bases from J, the junction kept 13 bases outside the gene matches. The CDR3, as DNA: TGTGCCAGCAGCCTAAGAATAGCGGGAACATTATACAATGAGCAGTTCTTC. It translates to CASSLRIAGTLYNEQFF.

CDR3 amino acids: CASRRPVMGEAFF. The CDR3 region has the DNA TGTGCCAGCAGGCGGCCTGTGATGGGTGAAGCTTTCTTT. J is TRBJ1-1 and V is TRBV6-1; the D is unclear. The germline CDR1 and CDR2 sequences are MNHNS and SASEGT. Trimming left V 6 bases short and J 7 bases short, with 15 bases between. The CDR3 runs to 13 residues.

V gene TRBV5-6 combines with J gene TRBJ2-3; D gene ambiguous. The CDR3 is made up of 14 amino acids. Germline loops: CDR1 SGHDT, CDR2 YYEEEE. Between the trimmed V and J ends, which lost 5 bases and 7 bases, there was a span of 17 bases. DNA for the CDR3: TGTGCCAGCAGGCGAGAGACTTGGGATAATACGCAGTATTTT. Encoded protein: CASRRETWDNTQYF.

Written as DNA, the CDR3 is TGCGCCAGCTCTCTGTGGGGACAGGGAGGTCAAGAGACCCAGTACTTC. Its translation is CASSLWGQGGQETQYF. The rearrangement joins TRBV5-1 to TRBJ2-5, with TRBD1 identical over 9 bases. The CDR3 runs to 16 residues. The J segment lost 2 bases and the V segment lost 7 bases, leaving 12 bases of the junction unmatched. Germline loops: CDR1 SGHRS, CDR2 YFSETQ. The whole variable domain, remainder taken from reference TRBV5-1 and TRBJ2-5, is KAGVTQTPRYLIKTRGQQVTLSCSPISGHRSVSWYQQTPGQGLQFLFEYFSETQRNKGNFPGRFSGRQFSNSRSEMNVSTLELGDSALYLCASSLWGQGGQETQYFGPGTRLLVL.

The chain couples TRBV6-6 to TRBJ2-7, with TRBD1 matching 10 bases. Germline lookup yields CDR1 MNHNY and CDR2 SVGAGI (reference sequence). CDR3 length: 15 amino acids. With 8 bases clipped from V and 2 bases from J, the junction kept 9 bases outside the gene matches. This chain's CDR3 is CASGAETGGTYEQYF. CDR3 nucleotides: TGTGCCAGCGGGGCCGAGACAGGGGGCACCTACGAGCAGTACTTC.

The V call is TRBV6-5, the J call TRBJ1-5; weak D call: TRBD1 (5 bases). Between the trimmed V and J ends, which lost 0 bases and 6 bases, there was a span of 9 bases. Germline V gene data show CDR1 as MNHEY and CDR2 as SVGAGI. The CDR3 runs to 14 residues. CDR3 residues: CASSYSGDGQPQHF. In DNA form, the CDR3 reads TGTGCCAGCAGTTACTCTGGGGACGGTCAGCCCCAGCATTTT.

The rearrangement links TRBV11-2 to TRBJ1-6, with D possibly TRBD1 on 5 matching bases. V was clipped by 5 bases and J by 7 bases, with 18 bases between them. The CDR3 is 16 residues long. CDR1 and CDR2 from the germline V gene are SGHAT and FQNNGV. CDR3 bases: TGTGCCAGCAGCCTGAGAGAGGCCAGGGTGAATTCACCCCTCCACTTT. The encoded protein is CASSLREARVNSPLHF.

The chain recombines TRBV13 with TRBJ2-1; D unclear. Germline V gives CDR1 PRHDT, CDR2 FYEKMQ (reference sequence). This CDR3 contains 18 residues. Trimming took off 5 bases at V and 2 bases at J, with 22 bases between the two ends. CDR3 amino acids: CASSPIPSPSRTYNEQFF. The CDR3 bases are TGTGCCAGCAGCCCTATCCCCTCCCCCAGTCGGACCTACAATGAGCAGTTCTTC.

CDR3 loop: CASSRPGGQAFF. Written as DNA, the CDR3 is TGTGCCAGCAGCCGCCCCGGCGGCCAAGCTTTCTTT. This chain links TRBV7-3 with TRBJ1-1; D gene uncertain. V was pared by 5 bases and J by 9 bases, with 13 bases between. The CDR3 is 12 residues long. The germline V gene encodes CDR1 SGHTA and CDR2 FQGTGA.